Below, one T cell receptor (beta chain) is given with its context. No antigen is known for it. This sample stems from a study of blood T cells in healthy people across ages. Study-wide context: Per two T cells, template switching captured roughly one barcoded beta molecule. Study conclusions and caveats: A greater number of naive CD4+ cells and higher diversity distinguished long-lived donors from aged donors.

A J-beta primer mix and a sample-barcoded 5' primer were used in a second PCR of about 6 to 12 cycles. TCRdb analysed the 5' RACE reads with MiXCR anew, one entry per CDR3 protein. The profile shows over 1.5 million distinct CDR3 sequences, 49% of them singletons. Total RNA extracted from each sample amounted to at least 6 micrograms. The receptor's source is a woman aged 40 to 55 in good health. The sample taken for sequencing was blood.

Here the CDR3 reads CASSLSSGAGRTSSYNEQYF. CDR3 bases: TGTGCCAGCAGTTTAAGTTCGGGTGCGGGGCGGACGAGCTCCTACAATGAGCAGTACTTC. J is TRBJ2-4 and V is TRBV12-3 or TRBV12-4, with D maybe TRBD2 (6 bases). CDR3 size: 20 residues. Between the trimmed V and J ends, which lost 2 bases and 13 bases, there was a span of 36 bases.